This T cell receptor (beta chain) was found in a study of T cell responses to AZD1222 COVID-19 vaccine. Findings and caveats of the study: White British donors predominated, females outnumbered males, and clonal diversity was possibly underestimated. At baseline, just a handful of AZD1222 recipients tested seropositive.

Assay used: immunoSEQ multiplex PCR; TCRdb lists only in-frame clones, some missing. Found here are about 140,000 clones, just over 90% of them singletons; the top ten hold roughly 1.3%. Trimming removed 10 bases from V and 0 bases from J, with 22 bases in between. Germline V CDR1 and CDR2: LNHDA, SQIVND (reference sequence). The CDR3 consists of 17 residues. A single count supports this clone. Its antigen is unidentified. The sequence was obtained from an adult who received the AZD1222 COVID-19 vaccine. The chain links TRBV19 to TRBJ1-5; TRBD1 is a possible D gene (5 bases). The material was peripheral blood, obtained 28 days after the second AZD1222 dose. The CDR3 nucleotides read TGTGCCACCCATTCCGATGGGACGCCTTATAGCAATCAGCCCCAGCATTTT. It translates to CATHSDGTPYSNQPQHF.